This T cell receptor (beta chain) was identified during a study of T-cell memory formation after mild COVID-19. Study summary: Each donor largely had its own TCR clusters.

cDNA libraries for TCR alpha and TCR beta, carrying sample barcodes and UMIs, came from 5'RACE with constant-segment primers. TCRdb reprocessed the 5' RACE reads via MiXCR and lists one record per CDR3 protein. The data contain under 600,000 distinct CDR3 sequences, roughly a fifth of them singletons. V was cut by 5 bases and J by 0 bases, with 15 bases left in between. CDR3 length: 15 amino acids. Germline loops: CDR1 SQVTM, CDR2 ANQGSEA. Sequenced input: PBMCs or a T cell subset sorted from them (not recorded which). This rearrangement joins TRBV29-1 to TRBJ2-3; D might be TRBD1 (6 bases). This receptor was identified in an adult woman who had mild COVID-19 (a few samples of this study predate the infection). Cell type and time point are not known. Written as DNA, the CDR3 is TGCAGCGTTTGGGTCAGGGGATCGAGCACAGATACGCAGTATTTT. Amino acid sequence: CSVWVRGSSTDTQYF.